This T cell receptor beta chain was captured in a study of T cell repertoires in cytomegalovirus infection. In its sample, this clonotype was seen many times. TCRdb recomputed calls from the reads with MiXCR, one row per CDR3 protein. The sample includes about 360,000 distinct CDR3 sequences, less than 20% of them seen just once. The CDR3 has 12 amino acids. Trimming took 1 base from V and 8 from J, leaving 5 bases between them. The germline V gene encodes CDR1 SGHTA and CDR2 FQGNSA. The V call is TRBV7-2, the J call TRBJ1-4; no reliable D call. The sequence was collected from a human donor in good health (CMV status not recorded). Some clones in this sample may be carry-over from other donors' samples. The specimen was PBMCs. Here the CDR3 DNA reads TGTGCCAGCAGCTTAGTCAGGGAAAAACTGTTTTTT. Protein: CASSLVREKLFF.